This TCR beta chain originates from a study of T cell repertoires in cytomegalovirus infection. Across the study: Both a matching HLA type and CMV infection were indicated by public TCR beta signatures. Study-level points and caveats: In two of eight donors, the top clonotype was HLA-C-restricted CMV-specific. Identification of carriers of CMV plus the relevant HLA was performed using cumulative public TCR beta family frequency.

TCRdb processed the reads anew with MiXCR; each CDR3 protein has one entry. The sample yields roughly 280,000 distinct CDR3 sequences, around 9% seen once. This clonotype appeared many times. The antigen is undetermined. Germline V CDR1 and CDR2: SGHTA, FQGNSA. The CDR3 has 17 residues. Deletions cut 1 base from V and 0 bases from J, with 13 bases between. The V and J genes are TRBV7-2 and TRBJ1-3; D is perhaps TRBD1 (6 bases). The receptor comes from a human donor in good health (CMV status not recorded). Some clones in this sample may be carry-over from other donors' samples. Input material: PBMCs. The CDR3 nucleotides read TGTGCCAGCAGCTTAGAGGGGGGGGCGAGCTCTGGAAACACCATATATTTT. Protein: CASSLEGGASSGNTIYF.